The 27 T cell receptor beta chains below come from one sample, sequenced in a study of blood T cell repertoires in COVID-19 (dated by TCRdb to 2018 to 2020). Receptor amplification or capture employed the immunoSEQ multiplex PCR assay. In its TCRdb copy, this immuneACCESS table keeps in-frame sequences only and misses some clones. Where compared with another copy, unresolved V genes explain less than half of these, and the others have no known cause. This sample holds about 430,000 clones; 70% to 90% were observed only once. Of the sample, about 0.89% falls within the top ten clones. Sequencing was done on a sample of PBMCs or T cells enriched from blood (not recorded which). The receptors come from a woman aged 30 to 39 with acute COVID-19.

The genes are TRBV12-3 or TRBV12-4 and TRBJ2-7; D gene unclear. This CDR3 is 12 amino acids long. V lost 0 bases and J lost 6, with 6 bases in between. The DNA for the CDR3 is TGTGCCAGCAGTTTAGCAATTAGCGAGCAGTACTTC. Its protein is CASSLAISEQYF.

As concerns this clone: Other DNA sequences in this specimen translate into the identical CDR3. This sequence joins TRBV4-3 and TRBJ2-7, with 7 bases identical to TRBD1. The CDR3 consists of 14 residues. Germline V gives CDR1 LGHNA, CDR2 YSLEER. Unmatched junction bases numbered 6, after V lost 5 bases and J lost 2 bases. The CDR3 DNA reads TGCGCCAGCAGCGCATACAGGGGTGCCTACGAGCAGTACTTC. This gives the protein CASSAYRGAYEQYF.

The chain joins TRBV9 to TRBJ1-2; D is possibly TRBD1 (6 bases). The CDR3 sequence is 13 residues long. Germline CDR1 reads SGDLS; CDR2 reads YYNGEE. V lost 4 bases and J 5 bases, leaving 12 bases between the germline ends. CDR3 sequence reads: CASSLRQEYGYTF. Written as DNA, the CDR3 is TGTGCCAGCAGCCTCCGACAGGAGTATGGCTACACCTTC.

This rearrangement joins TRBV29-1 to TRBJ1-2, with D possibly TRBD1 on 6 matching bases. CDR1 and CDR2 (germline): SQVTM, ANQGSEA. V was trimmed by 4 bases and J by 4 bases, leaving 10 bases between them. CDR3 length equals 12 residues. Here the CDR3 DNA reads TGCAGCGTTGGAACAGGGATCTATGGCTACACCTTC. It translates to CSVGTGIYGYTF. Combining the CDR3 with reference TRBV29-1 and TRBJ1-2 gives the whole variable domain SAVISQKPSRDICQRGTSLTIQCQVDSQVTMMFWYRQQPGQSLTLIATANQGSEATYESGFVIDKFPISRPNLTFSTLTVSNMSPEDSSIYLCSVGTGIYGYTFGSGTRLTVV.

CDR3 sequence reads: CASSLGSGGEAGELFF. The CDR3 bases are TGTGCCAGCAGCTTGGGCTCGGGGGGAGAGGCCGGGGAGCTGTTTTTT. V is TRBV7-7 and J is TRBJ2-2; TRBD2 aligns across 7 bases. From germline, CDR1 is SSHAT and CDR2 FNYEAQ (reference sequence). With 3 bases clipped from V and 6 bases from J, the junction kept 10 bases outside the gene matches. CDR3 length equals 16 residues.

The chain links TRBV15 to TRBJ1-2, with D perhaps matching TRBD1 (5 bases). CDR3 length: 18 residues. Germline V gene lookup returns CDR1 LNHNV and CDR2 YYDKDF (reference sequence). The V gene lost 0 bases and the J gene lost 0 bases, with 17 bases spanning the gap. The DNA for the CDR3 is TGTGCCACCAGCAGAGATCTTTGGCAGGGAATGGCTAACTATGGCTACACCTTC. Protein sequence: CATSRDLWQGMANYGYTF.

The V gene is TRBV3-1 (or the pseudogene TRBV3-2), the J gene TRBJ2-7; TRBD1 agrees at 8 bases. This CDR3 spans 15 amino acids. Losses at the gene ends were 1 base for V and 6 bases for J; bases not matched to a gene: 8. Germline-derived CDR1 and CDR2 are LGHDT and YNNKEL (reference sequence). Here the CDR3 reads CASSQGGQDRAEQYF. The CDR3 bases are TGTGCCAGCAGCCAAGGGGGGCAGGACAGGGCCGAGCAGTACTTC.

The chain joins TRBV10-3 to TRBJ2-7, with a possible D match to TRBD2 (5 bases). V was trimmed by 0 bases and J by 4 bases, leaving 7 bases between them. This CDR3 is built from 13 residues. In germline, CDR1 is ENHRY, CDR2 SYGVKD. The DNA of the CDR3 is TGTGCCATCAGTGAGTCGGAGGCTTACGAGCAGTACTTC. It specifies CAISESEAYEQYF.

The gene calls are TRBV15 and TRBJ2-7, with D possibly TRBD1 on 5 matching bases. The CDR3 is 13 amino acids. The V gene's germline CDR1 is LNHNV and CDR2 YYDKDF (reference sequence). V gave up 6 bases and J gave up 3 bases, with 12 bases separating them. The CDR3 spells CATSPGLGYEQYF. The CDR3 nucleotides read TGTGCCACCAGTCCAGGGTTAGGCTACGAGCAGTACTTC. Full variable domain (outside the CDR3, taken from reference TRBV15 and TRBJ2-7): DAMVIQNPRYQVTQFGKPVTLSCSQTLNHNVMYWYQQKSSQAPKLLFHYYDKDFNNEADTPDNFQSRRPNTSFCFLDIRSPGLGDTAMYLCATSPGLGYEQYFGPGTRLTVT.

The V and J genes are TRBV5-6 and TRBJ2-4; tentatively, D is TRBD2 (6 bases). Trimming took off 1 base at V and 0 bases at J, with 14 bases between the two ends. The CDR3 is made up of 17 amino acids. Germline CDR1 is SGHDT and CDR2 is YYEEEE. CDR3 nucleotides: TGTGCCAGCAGCTTGTGGCGGGGACTTTTAGCCAAAAACATTCAGTACTTC. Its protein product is CASSLWRGLLAKNIQYF.

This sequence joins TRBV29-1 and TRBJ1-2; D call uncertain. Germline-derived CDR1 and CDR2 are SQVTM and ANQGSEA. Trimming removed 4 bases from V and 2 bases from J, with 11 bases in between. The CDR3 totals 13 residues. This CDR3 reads CSVGLSPNYGYTF. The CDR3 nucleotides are TGCAGCGTTGGATTGAGCCCGAACTATGGCTACACCTTC.

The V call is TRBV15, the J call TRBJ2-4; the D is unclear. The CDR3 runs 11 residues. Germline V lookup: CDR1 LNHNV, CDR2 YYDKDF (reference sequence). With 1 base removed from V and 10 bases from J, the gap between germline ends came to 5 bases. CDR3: CATSRASIQYF. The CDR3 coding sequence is TGTGCCACCAGCAGAGCATCAATTCAGTACTTC.

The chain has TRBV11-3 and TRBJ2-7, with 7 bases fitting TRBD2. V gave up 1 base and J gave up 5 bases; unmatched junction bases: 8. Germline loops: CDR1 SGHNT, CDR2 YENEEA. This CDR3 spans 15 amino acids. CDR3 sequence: CASSLGSGRGDEQYF. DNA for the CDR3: TGTGCCAGCAGCTTAGGTTCAGGGAGGGGCGACGAGCAGTACTTC.

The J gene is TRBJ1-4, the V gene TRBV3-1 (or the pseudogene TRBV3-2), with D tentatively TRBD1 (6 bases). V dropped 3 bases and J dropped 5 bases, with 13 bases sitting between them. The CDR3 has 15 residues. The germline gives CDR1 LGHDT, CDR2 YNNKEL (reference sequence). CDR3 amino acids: CASSQQGILNEKLFF. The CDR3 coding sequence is TGTGCCAGCAGCCAGCAGGGGATATTAAATGAAAAACTGTTTTTT.

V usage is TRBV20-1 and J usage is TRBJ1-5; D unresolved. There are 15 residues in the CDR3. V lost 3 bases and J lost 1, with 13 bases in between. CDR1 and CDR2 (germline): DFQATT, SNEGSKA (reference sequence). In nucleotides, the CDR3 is TGCAGTGCTAGTTCTCCAGGCCTGAGCAATCAGCCCCAGCATTTT. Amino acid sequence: CSASSPGLSNQPQHF.

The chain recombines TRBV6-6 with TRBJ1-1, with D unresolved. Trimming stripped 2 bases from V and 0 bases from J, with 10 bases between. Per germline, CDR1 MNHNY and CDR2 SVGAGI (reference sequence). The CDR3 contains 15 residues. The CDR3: CASSYAREMNTEAFF. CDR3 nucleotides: TGTGCCAGCAGTTACGCCCGAGAGATGAACACTGAAGCTTTCTTT.

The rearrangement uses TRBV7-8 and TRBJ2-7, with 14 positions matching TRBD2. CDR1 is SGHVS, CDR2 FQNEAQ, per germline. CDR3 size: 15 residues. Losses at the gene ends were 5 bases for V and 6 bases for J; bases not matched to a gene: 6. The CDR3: CASSLRTSGGSEQYF. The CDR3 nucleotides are TGTGCCAGCAGCCTGAGGACTAGCGGGGGGTCCGAGCAGTACTTC.

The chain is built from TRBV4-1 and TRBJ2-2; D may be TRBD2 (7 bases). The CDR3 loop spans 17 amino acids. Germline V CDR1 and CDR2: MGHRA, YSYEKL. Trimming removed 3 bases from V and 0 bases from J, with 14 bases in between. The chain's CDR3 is CASSHNGGGPNTGELFF. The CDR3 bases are TGCGCCAGCAGCCATAATGGGGGGGGCCCGAACACCGGGGAGCTGTTTTTT.

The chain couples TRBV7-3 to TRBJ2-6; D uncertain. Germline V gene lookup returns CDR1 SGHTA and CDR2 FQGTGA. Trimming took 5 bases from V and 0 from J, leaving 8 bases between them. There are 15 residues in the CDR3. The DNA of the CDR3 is TGTGCCAGCAGCATCACGGGCTCTGGGGCCAACGTCCTGACTTTC. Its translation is CASSITGSGANVLTF.

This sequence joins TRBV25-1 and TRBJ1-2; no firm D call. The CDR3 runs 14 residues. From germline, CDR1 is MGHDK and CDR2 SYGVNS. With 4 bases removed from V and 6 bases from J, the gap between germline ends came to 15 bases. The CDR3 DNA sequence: TGTGCCAGCAGTGTCGGGGTACTTTTGGATGGCTACACCTTC. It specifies CASSVGVLLDGYTF.

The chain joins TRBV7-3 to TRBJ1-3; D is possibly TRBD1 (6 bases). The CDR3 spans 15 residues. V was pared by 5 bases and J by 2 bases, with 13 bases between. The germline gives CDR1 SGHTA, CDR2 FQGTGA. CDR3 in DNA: TGTGCCAGCAGCAGGCTGGGGGGGCCTGGAAACACCATATATTTT. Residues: CASSRLGGPGNTIYF.

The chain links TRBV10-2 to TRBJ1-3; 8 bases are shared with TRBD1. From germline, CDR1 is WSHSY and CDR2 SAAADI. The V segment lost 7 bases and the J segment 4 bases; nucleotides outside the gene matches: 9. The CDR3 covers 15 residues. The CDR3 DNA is TGCGCCAGCAAGGTCGGACAGGGTGGCGGAAACACCATATATTTT. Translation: CASKVGQGGGNTIYF.

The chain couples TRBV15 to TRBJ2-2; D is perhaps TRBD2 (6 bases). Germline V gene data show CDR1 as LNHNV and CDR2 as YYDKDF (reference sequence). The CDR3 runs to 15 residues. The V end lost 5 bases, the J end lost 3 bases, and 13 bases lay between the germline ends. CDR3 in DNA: TGTGCCACCAGCGAAAGGCAGCGGGACACCGGGGAGCTGTTTTTT. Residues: CATSERQRDTGELFF.

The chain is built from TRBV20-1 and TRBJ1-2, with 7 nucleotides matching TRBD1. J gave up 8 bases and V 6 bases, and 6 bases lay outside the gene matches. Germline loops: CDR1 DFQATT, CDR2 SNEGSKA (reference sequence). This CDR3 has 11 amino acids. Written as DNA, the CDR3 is TGCAGTGCACCCAGACAGGGCGGCTACACCTTC. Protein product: CSAPRQGGYTF.

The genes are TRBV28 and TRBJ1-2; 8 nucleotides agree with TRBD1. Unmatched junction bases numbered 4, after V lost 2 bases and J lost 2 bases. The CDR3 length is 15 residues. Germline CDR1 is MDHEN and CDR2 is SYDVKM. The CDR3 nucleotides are TGTGCCAGCAGTTTACGTGGGGACAGGAACTATGGCTACACCTTC. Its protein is CASSLRGDRNYGYTF.

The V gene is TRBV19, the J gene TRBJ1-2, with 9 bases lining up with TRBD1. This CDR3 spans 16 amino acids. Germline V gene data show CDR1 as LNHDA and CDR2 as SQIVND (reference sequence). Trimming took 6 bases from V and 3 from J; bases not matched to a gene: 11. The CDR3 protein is CASRESGTGYDYGYTF. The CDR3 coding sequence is TGTGCCAGTAGGGAGTCTGGGACAGGGTATGACTATGGCTACACCTTC.

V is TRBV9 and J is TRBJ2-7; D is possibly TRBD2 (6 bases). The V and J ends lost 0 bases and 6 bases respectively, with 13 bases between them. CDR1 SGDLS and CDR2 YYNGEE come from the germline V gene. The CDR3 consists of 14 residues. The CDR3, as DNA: TGTGCCAGCAGCGTAGGATATGGGGGAGGCGAGCAGTACTTC. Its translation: CASSVGYGGGEQYF.